These 20 T cell receptor beta chains were all obtained from the same sample, sequenced in a study of cytomegalovirus exposure and HLA in healthy donors. A multiplex PCR was run with 60 Vbeta primers and 13 Jbeta primers. Method: immunoSEQ multiplex PCR; TCRdb's copy keeps in-frame clones and lacks some. The table has 110,000 to 150,000 clones, 70% to 80% seen once. Material for sequencing was PBMCs. These receptor sequences come from a woman aged 55-69 years in good health and CMV-seropositive.

This chain links TRBV5-4 with TRBJ2-3, with 13 bases aligning to TRBD2. V lost 4 bases and J lost 5; bases outside the gene matches: 4. CDR1 SGHNT and CDR2 YYREEE come from the germline V gene (reference sequence). CDR3 length: 15 amino acids. The CDR3: CASSRTSGSQDTQYF. The CDR3 nucleotides are TGTGCCAGCAGCCGGACTAGCGGGAGTCAAGATACGCAGTATTTT. Drawing the rest from reference TRBV5-4 and TRBJ2-3, the complete variable domain is ETGVTQSPTHLIKTRGQQVTLRCSSQSGHNTVSWYQQALGQGPQFIFQYYREEENGRGNFPPRFSGLQFPNYSSELNVNALELDDSALYLCASSRTSGSQDTQYFGPGTRLTVL.

This chain connects TRBV6-5 to TRBJ2-2; D perhaps matches TRBD1 (5 bases). The CDR3 has 15 amino acids. The V gene lost 2 bases and the J gene lost 0 bases, with 7 bases spanning the gap. In germline, CDR1 is MNHEY, CDR2 SVGAGI. CDR3 sequence reads: CASSYQQANTGELFF. The DNA of the CDR3 is TGTGCCAGCAGTTACCAACAGGCGAACACCGGGGAGCTGTTTTTT.

The CDR3 sequence is CASNNLQVYNSPLHF. CDR3 DNA sequence: TGTGCCAGCAACAACCTCCAGGTCTATAATTCACCCCTCCACTTT. This chain uses TRBV28 with TRBJ1-6; D is unclear. Trimming shortened V by 7 bases and J by 3 bases, and 13 bases separated the two germline ends. The CDR3 spans 15 residues. Looked up from germline, CDR1 is MDHEN and CDR2 is SYDVKM. Together with reference TRBV28 and TRBJ1-6, the CDR3 gives the full variable domain: DVKVTQSSRYLVKRTGEKVFLECVQDMDHENMFWYRQDPGLGLRLIYFSYDVKMKEKGDIPEGYSVSREKKERFSLILESASTNQTSMYLCASNNLQVYNSPLHFGNGTRLTVT.

The J gene is TRBJ2-7, the V gene TRBV29-1, with D perhaps matching TRBD2 (7 bases). CDR3 length: 13 residues. Trimming took off 1 base at V and 6 bases at J, with 13 bases between the two ends. Per the germline V gene, CDR1 is SQVTM and CDR2 is ANQGSEA. CDR3 region: CSVEGEGGGEQYF. The CDR3 DNA reads as TGCAGCGTTGAAGGGGAGGGGGGGGGCGAGCAGTACTTC.

This clone has a handful of counts. The chain links TRBV6-1 to TRBJ1-5, with 9 bases lining up with TRBD1. V trimming: 10 bases; J trimming: 6 bases; junction bases outside the gene matches: 10. The CDR3 consists of 14 residues. CDR1 and CDR2 from the germline V gene are MNHNS and SASEGT. CDR3 loop: CATRDRVNRQPQHF. In DNA form, the CDR3 reads TGTGCCACCAGGGACAGGGTAAACCGTCAGCCCCAGCATTTT.

This clone was seen a handful of times. This chain joins TRBV20-1 and TRBJ2-7; D is possibly TRBD1 (6 bases). Germline CDR1 reads DFQATT; CDR2 reads SNEGSKA (reference sequence). Trimming took off 6 bases at V and 2 bases at J, with 8 bases between the two ends. This CDR3 has 11 amino acids. The CDR3 protein is CSAGTPYEQYF. As DNA, the CDR3 is TGCAGTGCCGGGACACCCTACGAGCAGTACTTC.

The chain employs TRBV28 and TRBJ2-3; a possible D gene is TRBD1 (6 bases). There are 15 residues in the CDR3. The V end lost 2 bases, the J end lost 0 bases, and 9 bases lay between the germline ends. The germline gives CDR1 MDHEN, CDR2 SYDVKM. The CDR3 DNA follows: TGTGCCAGCAGTTTAGGCAGGGGCAGCACAGATACGCAGTATTTT. Translating gives CASSLGRGSTDTQYF.

J is TRBJ1-5 and V is TRBV4-1; 7 bases line up with TRBD1. The CDR3 length is 13 residues. Germline V gene data show CDR1 as MGHRA and CDR2 as YSYEKL. The trim removed 4 bases at V and 5 bases at J, leaving 2 bases unmatched. DNA of the CDR3: TGCGCCAGCAGCCCACAGGGGCATCAGCCCCAGCATTTT. It yields the protein CASSPQGHQPQHF.

This clone was seen more than once but under ten times. The chain employs TRBV5-1 and TRBJ2-1, with 9 bases aligning to TRBD1. Germline CDR1 and CDR2: SGHRS and YFSETQ. Trimming took 4 bases from V and 6 from J; bases not matched to a gene: 5. The CDR3 runs to 14 residues. The CDR3 DNA follows: TGCGCCAGCAGCATGGGACAGGGTATCAATGAGCAGTTCTTC. Amino acid sequence: CASSMGQGINEQFF.

This clone was picked up a small number of times. Here the CDR3 reads CASSYSSTVVNYGYTF. CDR3 coding DNA: TGTGCCAGCAGTTACTCGAGTACGGTAGTTAACTATGGCTACACCTTC. The V call is TRBV6-6, the J call TRBJ1-2; D is undetermined. Germline CDR1 MNHNY, CDR2 SVGAGI (reference sequence). The CDR3 is 16 residues long. Trimming left V 0 bases short and J 1 base short, with 12 bases between.

The V and J genes are TRBV11-2 and TRBJ2-7; 7 nucleotides align to TRBD2. The CDR3 has 14 residues. The J segment lost 5 bases and the V segment lost 6 bases, leaving 10 bases of the junction unmatched. The germline V gene encodes CDR1 SGHAT and CDR2 FQNNGV. The CDR3 here is CASRYGGSVNEQYF. The CDR3 region has the DNA TGTGCCAGCAGATACGGCGGGAGCGTAAACGAGCAGTACTTC.

The chain links TRBV7-9 to TRBJ2-7; possibly TRBD1 for D (6 bases). CDR1 is SEHNR, CDR2 FQNEAQ, per germline (reference sequence). CDR3 size: 13 residues. Between the trimmed V and J ends, which lost 6 bases and 0 bases, there was a span of 9 bases. The CDR3 sequence is CASRQGGSYEQYF. The CDR3 coding sequence is TGTGCCAGCAGACAAGGGGGCTCCTACGAGCAGTACTTC.

V and J are TRBV6-1 and TRBJ2-7; D might be TRBD2 (6 bases). The CDR3 sequence is 15 residues long. Germline V gene sequence: CDR1 MNHNS, CDR2 SASEGT. The V end lost 1 base, the J end lost 0 bases, and 10 bases lay between the germline ends. The CDR3 protein is CASSEVAVNSYEQYF. As DNA, the CDR3 is TGTGCCAGCAGTGAAGTAGCGGTGAACTCCTACGAGCAGTACTTC.

The rearrangement uses TRBV6-5 and TRBJ1-2; no reliable D call. CDR1 is MNHEY and CDR2 is SVGAGI in the germline V gene. This CDR3 has 16 residues. Trimming removed 4 bases from V and 4 bases from J, with 19 bases in between. The CDR3 DNA is TGTGCCAGCAGTTTAGAGGGCATCGCCACGTCCTATGGCTACACCTTC. It specifies CASSLEGIATSYGYTF.

The chain uses TRBV2 and TRBJ1-1; a weak D match, TRBD1 (5 bases). The CDR3 extends over 14 amino acids. The V and J ends lost 4 bases and 3 bases respectively, with 12 bases between them. Germline-derived CDR1 and CDR2 are SNHLY and FYNNEI. The chain's CDR3 is CASSGVGGYTEAFF. CDR3 in DNA: TGTGCCAGCAGTGGGGTCGGGGGTTACACTGAAGCTTTCTTT.

This clone turned up a few times. The chain employs TRBV5-1 and TRBJ1-3; no clear D. V lost 0 bases and J 0 bases, leaving 4 bases between the germline ends. The CDR3 runs 14 residues. Germline V lookup: CDR1 SGHRS, CDR2 YFSETQ. The CDR3 DNA is TGCGCCAGCAGCTTGGGAGCCTCTGGAAACACCATATATTTT. Its protein product is CASSLGASGNTIYF.

This chain connects TRBV10-2 to TRBJ2-7, with D uncertain. The CDR3 is 14 amino acids. V dropped 6 bases and J dropped 1 base, with 13 bases sitting between them. Germline loops: CDR1 WSHSY, CDR2 SAAADI. CDR3 region: CASRIGSSSYEQYF. In DNA form, the CDR3 reads TGCGCCAGCAGGATCGGGTCTTCATCCTACGAGCAGTACTTC.

This sequence joins TRBV28 and TRBJ2-5, with D maybe TRBD2 (7 bases). The CDR3 is 16 residues long. Germline V gene sequence: CDR1 MDHEN, CDR2 SYDVKM. Trimming took 4 bases from V and 5 from J, leaving 20 bases between them. The DNA of the CDR3 is TGTGCCAGCAGTTCACCTCGGGGGCGGGAGACGGAGACCCAGTACTTC. This codes for CASSSPRGRETETQYF.

The chain uses TRBV11-3 and TRBJ2-3, with 8 bases fitting TRBD1. The CDR3 has 14 amino acids. Germline V gives CDR1 SGHNT, CDR2 YENEEA. V dropped 2 bases and J dropped 8; count of bases not matched to a gene: 6. In DNA form, the CDR3 reads TGTGCCAGCAGCTTAAACACAGGGGGAGGTACGCAGTATTTT. It encodes CASSLNTGGGTQYF.

This clone is a singleton in its sample. The chain has TRBV7-9 and TRBJ1-4; no clear D. Germline V gene data show CDR1 as SEHNR and CDR2 as FQNEAQ (reference sequence). Trimming removed 0 bases at V and 7 bases at J, with 12 bases between. This CDR3 is 15 amino acids long. The CDR3 loop is CASSLALEEGEKLFF. Written as DNA, the CDR3 is TGTGCCAGCAGCTTAGCGTTGGAGGAGGGTGAAAAACTGTTTTTT.